Sequencing of this T cell receptor (beta chain) was carried out in a study of blood T cells in healthy people across ages. Study-level points and caveats: Per million T cells, TCR beta diversity dropped about linearly as age rose.

Together with a sample-barcoded 5' primer, a J-beta primer mix was included in a second PCR lasting about 7 to 11 cycles. TCRdb called the 5' RACE reads again in MiXCR, with one record for every CDR3 protein. The repertoire holds about 640,000 distinct CDR3 sequences, with 45% to 65% as singletons. No fewer than 5.5 micrograms of total RNA were isolated from every sample. Trimming took 5 bases from V and 9 from J, leaving 17 bases between them. The CDR3 runs 15 residues. Germline CDR1 and CDR2: SEHNR and FQNEAQ (reference sequence). To note about this clonotype: Antigen: not known.

This TCR was sampled from a man in his sixties in good health. The chain joins TRBV7-9 to TRBJ1-6; D remains ambiguous. The material sequenced was blood. The CDR3 coding sequence is TGTGCCAGCAGCCCCGAACGGCAGCAAGGTTCACCCCTCCACTTT. It translates to CASSPERQQGSPLHF.